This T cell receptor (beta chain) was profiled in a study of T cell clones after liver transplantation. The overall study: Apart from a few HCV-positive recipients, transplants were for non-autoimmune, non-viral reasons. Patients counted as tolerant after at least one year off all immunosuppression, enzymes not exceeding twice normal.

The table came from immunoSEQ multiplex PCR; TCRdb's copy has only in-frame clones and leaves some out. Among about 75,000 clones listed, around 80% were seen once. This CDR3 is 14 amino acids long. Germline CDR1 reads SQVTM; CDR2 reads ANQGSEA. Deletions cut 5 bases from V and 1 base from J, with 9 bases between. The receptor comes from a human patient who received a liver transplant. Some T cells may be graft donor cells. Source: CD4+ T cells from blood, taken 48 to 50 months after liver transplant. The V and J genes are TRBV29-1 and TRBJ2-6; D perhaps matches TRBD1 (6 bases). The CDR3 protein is CSVTTGSGANVLTF. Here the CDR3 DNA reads TGCAGCGTTACCACAGGGTCTGGGGCCAACGTCCTGACTTTC.